This T cell receptor (beta chain) originates from a study of blood T cell repertoires in COVID-19 (dated by TCRdb to about 2020). Context from the whole study: The collaborator samples originated in the United States, Italy and Spain and spanned the acute and convalescent phases of COVID-19. The material from the prospective study consisted of cDNA or gDNA derived from T cells, B-cell-depleted T cells, or PBMCs. Deeply sampled blood TCRbeta repertoires from subjects exposed to, actively infected with, or recovered from COVID-19 were included in the dataset. The repertoires were released in a freely available public database meant as a resource for research on the immune response to SARS-CoV-2. The samples were drawn from the first 160 participants of the ongoing ImmuneRACE study and from roughly 1,300 subjects provided by 6 global collaborators. A de-identified subject ID, COVID-19 status, age in years and sex were almost always included in the sample metadata. Where available, HLA class I and class II types were obtained from metadata supplied by the sample provider rather than from assay-based typing.

The immunoSEQ Assay, a bias-controlled multiplex PCR, was used to amplify TCRbeta CDR3 regions from genomic DNA. The original pipeline was this. Within the assay, amplification of reference gene primers was used to estimate how many nucleated cells each sample contained. To quantify the absolute abundance of each unique TCRbeta CDR3 rearrangement, sequence reads were collapsed and filtered. For each sample, productive Simpson clonality was calculated as the square root of Simpson's diversity index over productive rearrangements. The immuneACCESS repertoire file appears here via TCRdb, limited to in-frame rearrangements. These files lack a portion of the clones; in checked studies, under half of the deficit traces to unresolved V genes, and the cause of the others is not known. That table supplies the V and J calls and clone size; D and trimming were determined from the DNA. Present in this sample are 350,000 to 400,000 clones, nearly 90% of which were seen just once. About 1.7% of the sample rests with the top ten.

Trimming accounts for 5 bases at V and 6 bases at J, while the number of junction bases matched to no gene is 9. As encoded in the germline V gene (reference sequence), CDR1 is LGHDT while CDR2 is YNNKEL. The cysteine opens and the phenylalanine closes a CDR3 of 14 amino acids. Solely the CDR3 DNA is kept, with 42 bases framed from the first base. Overall study outcomes, separate from this receptor: The amount of clinical and demographic metadata varied by source and participant and was provided uncurated.

Participants in the prospective study were enrolled through a virtual design, were aged 18 to 89 years, and lived in 24 United States geographic areas. Cohort assignment in the prospective study relied on participant-reported clinical history from a screening survey and a study questionnaire. ImmuneRACE Cohort 3 recovered participants were defined by two consecutive negative NP/OP PCR tests, healthcare professional clearance, or symptom resolution. In the prospective study, whole blood, serum and a nasopharyngeal or oropharyngeal swab were collected from each participant by mobile phlebotomists. Participants in the prospective study had the option to provide additional blood draws and questionnaires over a 2-month period. Prospective study blood samples were shipped either frozen or at room temperature before DNA extraction. Comments on this clone: Its recognized antigen is unknown. Qualities for individual bases were not recorded, and no much larger clone is one base off.

The receptor was derived from a woman aged 25-40 years who had recovered from COVID-19. The rearranged chain carries TRBV3-1 (or the pseudogene TRBV3-2) and TRBJ2-7; 8 central nucleotides agree with TRBD1. Sequences were obtained from PBMCs or T cells enriched from blood (not recorded which). The CDR3 protein is CASSKYAGQVEQYF. The nucleotide sequence is given as TGTGCCAGCAGCAAATATGCGGGACAGGTCGAGCAGTACTTC.